This TCR beta chain originates from a study of control samples from healthy donors and cancer patients. V was cut by 3 bases and J by 5 bases, with 2 bases left in between. CDR1 is MNHEY and CDR2 is SMNVEV in the germline V gene (reference sequence). This CDR3 is built from 11 residues. Clones were read by immunoSEQ multiplex PCR, and TCRdb kept only the in-frame ones, dropping some. The table records approximately 49,000 clones, about nine tenths of them present only once. The clonotype originates from a middle-aged man with colorectal cancer. Sample: PBMCs. The J gene is TRBJ2-1, the V gene TRBV27; D gene ambiguous. CDR3 in DNA: TGTGCCAGCAGTTTCAACAATGAGCAGTTCTTC. It encodes CASSFNNEQFF.